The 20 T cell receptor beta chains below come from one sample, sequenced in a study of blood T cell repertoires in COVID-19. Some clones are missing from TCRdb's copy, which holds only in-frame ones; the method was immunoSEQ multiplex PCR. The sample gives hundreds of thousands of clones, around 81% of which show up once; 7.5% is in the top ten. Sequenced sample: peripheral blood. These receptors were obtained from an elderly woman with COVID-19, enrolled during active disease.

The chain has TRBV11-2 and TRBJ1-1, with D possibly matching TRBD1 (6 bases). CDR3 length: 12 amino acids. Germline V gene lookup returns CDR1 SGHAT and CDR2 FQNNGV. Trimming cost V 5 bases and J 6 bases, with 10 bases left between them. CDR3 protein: CASSPDSAEAFF. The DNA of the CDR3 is TGTGCCAGCAGCCCGGACAGTGCTGAAGCTTTCTTT. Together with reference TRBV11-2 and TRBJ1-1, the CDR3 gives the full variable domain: EAGVAQSPRYKIIEKRQSVAFWCNPISGHATLYWYQQILGQGPKLLIQFQNNGVVDDSQLPKDRFSAERLKGVDSTLKIQPAKLEDSAVYLCASSPDSAEAFFGQGTRLTVV.

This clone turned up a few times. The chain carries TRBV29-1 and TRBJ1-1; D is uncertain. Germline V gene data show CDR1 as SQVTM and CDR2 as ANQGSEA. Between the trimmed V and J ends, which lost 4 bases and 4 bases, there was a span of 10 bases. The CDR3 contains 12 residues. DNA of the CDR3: TGCAGCGTTGTAAACACGTTCACTGAAGCTTTCTTT. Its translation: CSVVNTFTEAFF.

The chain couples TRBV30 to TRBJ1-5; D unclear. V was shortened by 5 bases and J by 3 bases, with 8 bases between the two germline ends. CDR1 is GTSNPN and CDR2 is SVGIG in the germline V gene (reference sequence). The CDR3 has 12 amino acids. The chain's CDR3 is CAWGRINQPQHF. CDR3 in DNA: TGTGCCTGGGGCAGGATCAATCAGCCCCAGCATTTT.

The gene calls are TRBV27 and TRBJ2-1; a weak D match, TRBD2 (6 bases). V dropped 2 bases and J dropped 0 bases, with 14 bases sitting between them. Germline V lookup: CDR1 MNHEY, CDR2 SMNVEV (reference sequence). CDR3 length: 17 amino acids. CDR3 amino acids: CASSLDQAGPSYNEQFF. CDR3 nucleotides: TGTGCCAGCAGTTTAGACCAAGCGGGCCCCTCCTACAATGAGCAGTTCTTC.

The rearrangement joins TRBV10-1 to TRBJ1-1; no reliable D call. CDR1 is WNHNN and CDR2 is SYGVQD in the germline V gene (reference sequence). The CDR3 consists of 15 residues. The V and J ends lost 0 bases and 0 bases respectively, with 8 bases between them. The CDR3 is CASSESAGLNTEAFF. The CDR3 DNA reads TGCGCCAGCAGTGAGTCGGCAGGCCTGAACACTGAAGCTTTCTTT.

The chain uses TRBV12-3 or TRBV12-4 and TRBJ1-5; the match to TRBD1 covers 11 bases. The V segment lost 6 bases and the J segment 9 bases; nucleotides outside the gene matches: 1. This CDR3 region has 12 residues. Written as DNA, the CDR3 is TGTGCCAGCAGGGGGACAGGGGGGCCCCAGCATTTT. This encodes CASRGTGGPQHF.

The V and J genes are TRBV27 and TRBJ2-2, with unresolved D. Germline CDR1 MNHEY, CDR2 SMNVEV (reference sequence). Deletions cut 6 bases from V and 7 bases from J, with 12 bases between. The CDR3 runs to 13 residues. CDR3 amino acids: CASSYTFGGELFF. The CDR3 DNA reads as TGTGCCAGCAGCTATACTTTTGGCGGGGAGCTGTTTTTT.

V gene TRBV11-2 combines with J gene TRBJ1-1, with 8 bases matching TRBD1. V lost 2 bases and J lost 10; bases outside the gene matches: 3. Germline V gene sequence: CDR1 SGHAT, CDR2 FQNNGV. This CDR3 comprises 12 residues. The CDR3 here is CASSLRTGRAFF. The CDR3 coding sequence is TGTGCCAGCAGCTTACGGACAGGGCGAGCTTTCTTT.

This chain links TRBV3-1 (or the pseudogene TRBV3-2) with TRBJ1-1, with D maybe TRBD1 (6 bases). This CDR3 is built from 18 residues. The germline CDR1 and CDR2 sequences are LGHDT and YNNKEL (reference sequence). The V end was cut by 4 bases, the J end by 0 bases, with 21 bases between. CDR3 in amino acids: CASSLKRGAYVMNTEAFF. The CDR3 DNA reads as TGTGCCAGCAGCCTCAAACGGGGGGCCTATGTCATGAACACTGAAGCTTTCTTT.

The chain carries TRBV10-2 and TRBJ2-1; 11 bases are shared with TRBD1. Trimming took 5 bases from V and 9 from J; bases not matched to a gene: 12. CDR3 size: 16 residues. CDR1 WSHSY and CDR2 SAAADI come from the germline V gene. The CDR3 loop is CASSLTGTGGRSEQFF. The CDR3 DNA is TGCGCCAGCAGTCTCACCGGGACAGGGGGAAGGAGTGAGCAGTTCTTC.

DNA of the CDR3: TGTGCCAGCAGACTAGACGAGAACACTGAAGCTTTCTTT. It codes for CASRLDENTEAFF. This chain joins TRBV12-3 or TRBV12-4 and TRBJ1-1; no clear D gene. Trimming removed 6 bases at V and 1 base at J, with 9 bases between. The CDR3 extends over 13 amino acids.

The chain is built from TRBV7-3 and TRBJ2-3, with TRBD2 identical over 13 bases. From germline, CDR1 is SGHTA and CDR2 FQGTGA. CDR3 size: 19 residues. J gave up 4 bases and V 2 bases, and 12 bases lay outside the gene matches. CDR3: CASSLQPPRLAGGPDTQYF. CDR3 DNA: TGTGCCAGCAGCTTACAGCCTCCCCGACTAGCGGGAGGACCAGATACGCAGTATTTT.

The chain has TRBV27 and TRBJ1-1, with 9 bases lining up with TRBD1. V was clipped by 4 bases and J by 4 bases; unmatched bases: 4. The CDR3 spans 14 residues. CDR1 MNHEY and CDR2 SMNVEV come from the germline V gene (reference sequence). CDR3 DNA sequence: TGTGCCAGCAGTTGGGACAGGGAAGGCACTGAAGCTTTCTTT. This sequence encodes CASSWDREGTEAFF.

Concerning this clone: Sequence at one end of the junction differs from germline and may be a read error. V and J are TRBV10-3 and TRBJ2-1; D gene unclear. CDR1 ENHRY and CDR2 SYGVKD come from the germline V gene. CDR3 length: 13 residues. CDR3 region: CAITPDSHNEQFF. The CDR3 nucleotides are TGTGCCATCACGCCCGACTCCCACAATGAGCAGTTCTTC.

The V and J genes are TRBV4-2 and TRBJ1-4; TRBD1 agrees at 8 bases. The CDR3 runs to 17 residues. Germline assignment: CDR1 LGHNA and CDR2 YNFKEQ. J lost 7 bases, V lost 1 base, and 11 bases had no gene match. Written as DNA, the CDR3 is TGTGCCAGCAGCCAAGGTGGACAGGGAGGAAGGAGTGAAAAACTGTTTTTT. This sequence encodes CASSQGGQGGRSEKLFF.

The CDR3 DNA follows: TGTGCCTCCAAAGGGAGCCCAGGGGGAGATACGCAGTATTTT. Its protein product is CASKGSPGGDTQYF. The V and J genes are TRBV6-5 and TRBJ2-3; TRBD1 matches at 7 bases. V shed 11 bases, J shed 5 bases, and the junction held 13 bases outside the gene matches. The CDR3 is made up of 14 amino acids. CDR1 MNHEY and CDR2 SVGAGI come from the germline V gene.

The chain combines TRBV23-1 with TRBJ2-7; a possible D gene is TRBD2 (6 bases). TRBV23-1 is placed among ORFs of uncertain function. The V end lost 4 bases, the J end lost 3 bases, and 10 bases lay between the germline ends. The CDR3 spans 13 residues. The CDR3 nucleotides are TGCGCCAGCAGTCCGGACTATTTCTACGAGCAGTACTTC. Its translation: CASSPDYFYEQYF.

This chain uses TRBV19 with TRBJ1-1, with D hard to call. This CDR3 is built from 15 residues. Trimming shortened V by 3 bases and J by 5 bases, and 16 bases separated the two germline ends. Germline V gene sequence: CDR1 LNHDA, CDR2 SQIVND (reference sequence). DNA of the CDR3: TGTGCCAGTAGTATTCTGGCCGGCGGCGGTACTGAAGCTTTCTTT. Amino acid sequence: CASSILAGGGTEAFF. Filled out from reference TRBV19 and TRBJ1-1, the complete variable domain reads DGGITQSPKYLFRKEGQNVTLSCEQNLNHDAMYWYRQDPGQGLRLIYYSQIVNDFQKGDIAEGYSVSREKKESFPLTVTSAQKNPTAFYLCASSILAGGGTEAFFGQGTRLTVV.

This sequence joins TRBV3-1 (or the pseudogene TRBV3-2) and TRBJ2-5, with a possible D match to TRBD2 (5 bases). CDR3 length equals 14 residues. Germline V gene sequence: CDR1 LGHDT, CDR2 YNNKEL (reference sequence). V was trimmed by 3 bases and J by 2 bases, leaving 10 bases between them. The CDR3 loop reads CASSQRSGQETQYF. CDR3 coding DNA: TGTGCCAGCAGCCAGAGGAGCGGACAAGAGACCCAGTACTTC.

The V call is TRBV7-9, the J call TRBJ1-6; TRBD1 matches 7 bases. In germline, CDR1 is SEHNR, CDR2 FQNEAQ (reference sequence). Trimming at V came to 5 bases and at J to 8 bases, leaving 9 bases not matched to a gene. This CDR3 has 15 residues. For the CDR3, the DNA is TGTGCCAGCAGCCAGGCCGGGACAGACTATTCACCCCTCCACTTT. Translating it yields CASSQAGTDYSPLHF.